One and the same sample provided the 25 T cell receptor beta chains below, sequenced in a study of neurological immune-mediated disorders. TCRdb re-derived calls from the 5' RACE reads in MiXCR, one entry per CDR3 protein. The sample has roughly 80,000 distinct CDR3 sequences; 15% to 20% are singletons. The sample taken for sequencing was PBMCs. These receptors were collected from a woman aged 40 to 50 in good health.

The table lists this clonotype with many counts. This sequence joins TRBV9 and TRBJ2-3; TRBD2 might be the D (7 bases). CDR1 and CDR2 (germline): SGDLS, YYNGEE. The CDR3 spans 16 residues. V dropped 0 bases and J dropped 1 base, with 12 bases sitting between them. The CDR3 loop reads CASSVGGGYRTDTQYF. The CDR3 DNA reads TGTGCCAGCAGCGTAGGGGGGGGCTACCGCACAGATACGCAGTATTTT.

This clonotype was seen at least ten times. This chain links TRBV7-2 with TRBJ2-1, with TRBD2 identical over 12 bases. This CDR3 comprises 16 residues. Germline V gives CDR1 SGHTA, CDR2 FQGNSA. Trimming took 5 bases from V and 7 from J; bases not matched to a gene: 9. CDR3 sequence reads: CASSRRSSGGANEQFF. For the CDR3, the DNA is TGTGCCAGCAGCCGACGCTCTAGCGGGGGGGCAAATGAGCAGTTCTTC.

This clonotype was recorded at least ten times. V usage is TRBV6-1 and J usage is TRBJ1-1, with D possibly TRBD1 on 6 matching bases. The ends were cut back, 1 base at V and 3 bases at J, with 9 bases in the middle. The V gene's germline CDR1 is MNHNS and CDR2 SASEGT. The CDR3 runs to 14 residues. DNA for the CDR3: TGTGCCAGCAGTGAAGTCCCAGGGGACACTGAAGCTTTCTTT. Amino acid sequence: CASSEVPGDTEAFF.

This clonotype was counted many times. The chain joins TRBV6-5 to TRBJ1-1; D gene ambiguous. The CDR3 runs 14 residues. CDR1 MNHEY and CDR2 SVGAGI come from the germline V gene. Deletions cut 2 bases from V and 1 base from J, with 8 bases between. The CDR3 protein is CASSYLRGNTEAFF. CDR3 DNA sequence: TGTGCCAGCAGTTACCTTCGGGGGAACACTGAAGCTTTCTTT.

The sample holds many counts of this clonotype. V usage is TRBV20-1 and J usage is TRBJ2-2; 9 bases agree with TRBD1. J was trimmed by 5 bases and V by 5 bases; bases with no gene match: 9. The germline CDR1 and CDR2 sequences are DFQATT and SNEGSKA (reference sequence). CDR3 length: 15 residues. The CDR3 coding sequence is TGCAGTGCTTGGCAACAGGGGGCGGAAACCGGGGAGCTGTTTTTT. Protein: CSAWQQGAETGELFF.

This clonotype was seen ten or more times. CDR3 nucleotides: TGTGCCAGCAGTTTCAACTTACTGTCCTACGAGCAGTACTTC. Its protein is CASSFNLLSYEQYF. The rearrangement links TRBV28 to TRBJ2-7; D remains unclear. The CDR3 length is 14 residues. Germline V lookup: CDR1 MDHEN, CDR2 SYDVKM. Trimming took off 3 bases at V and 1 base at J, with 10 bases between the two ends.

V usage is TRBV7-8 and J usage is TRBJ2-1, with 16 bases aligning to TRBD2. J gave up 7 bases and V 3 bases, and 9 bases lay outside the gene matches. Germline V lookup: CDR1 SGHVS, CDR2 FQNEAQ. The CDR3 runs 18 residues. The CDR3 loop reads CASSLISGTSGRGNEQFF. CDR3 DNA sequence: TGTGCCAGCAGCTTGATTTCCGGGACTAGCGGGAGGGGGAATGAGCAGTTCTTC.

This clonotype was recorded at least ten times. This rearrangement joins TRBV9 to TRBJ2-3; 7 bases map to TRBD1. From germline, CDR1 is SGDLS and CDR2 YYNGEE. The CDR3 is 14 amino acids. V trimming: 4 bases; J trimming: 6 bases; junction bases outside the gene matches: 8. The CDR3 nucleotides are TGTGCCAGCAGCAGCCCAGGGGGTCTGGATACGCAGTATTTT. It specifies CASSSPGGLDTQYF.

This clonotype was counted at least ten times. This chain connects TRBV5-1 to TRBJ1-1, with TRBD1 matching over 7 bases. With V trimmed by 1 base and J by 11 bases, 11 bases remained unmatched. This CDR3 is built from 14 residues. The germline V gene has CDR1 SGHRS and CDR2 YFSETQ. The CDR3 region is CASSLNPGGSSAFF. For the CDR3, the DNA is TGCGCCAGCAGCTTGAACCCAGGGGGGAGCTCGGCTTTCTTT.

A note on this clonotype: One junction end does not reproduce the germline sequence, and a read error may be involved. The chain joins TRBV7-8 to TRBJ1-1; possible D gene TRBD1, 6 bases. CDR1 and CDR2 (germline): SGHVS, FQNEAQ. The CDR3 is 14 amino acids. CDR3 loop: CANSPGTGRTEAFF. The CDR3 DNA is TGTGCCAACAGCCCGGGTACAGGGAGAACTGAAGCTTTCTTT.

Many counts were recorded for this clonotype. CDR3 sequence (DNA): TGCGCCAGCAGCTGGAGGGACAGGAGTGCAACTAATGAAAAACTGTTTTTT. This encodes CASSWRDRSATNEKLFF. The chain couples TRBV5-1 to TRBJ1-4, with TRBD1 matching 8 bases. The junction had 7 bases not matched to a gene; V was cut back by 3 bases and J by 0 bases. Germline-derived CDR1 and CDR2 are SGHRS and YFSETQ. The CDR3 length is 17 residues. The whole variable domain, filled in from reference TRBV5-1 and TRBJ1-4, reads KAGVTQTPRYLIKTRGQQVTLSCSPISGHRSVSWYQQTPGQGLQFLFEYFSETQRNKGNFPGRFSGRQFSNSRSEMNVSTLELGDSALYLCASSWRDRSATNEKLFFGSGTQLSVL.

At least ten counts were recorded for this clonotype. This CDR3 is CASSTNRAPTTETQYF. The CDR3 nucleotides are TGTGCCAGCAGTACCAACAGGGCCCCTACAACAGAGACCCAGTACTTC. The chain employs TRBV28 and TRBJ2-5; a weak D match, TRBD1 (6 bases). Trimming took off 5 bases at V and 4 bases at J, with 20 bases between the two ends. The CDR3 consists of 16 residues. CDR1 and CDR2 from the germline V gene are MDHEN and SYDVKM.

The chain carries TRBV18 and TRBJ2-5, with D unclear. Trimming removed 1 base from V and 5 bases from J, with 8 bases in between. The V gene's germline CDR1 is KGHSH and CDR2 LQKENI. The CDR3 runs 13 residues. The CDR3 coding sequence is TGTGCCAGCTCACCACGAATGGGCGAGACCCAGTACTTC. Protein product: CASSPRMGETQYF.

This clonotype was seen ten or more times. The V call is TRBV10-2, the J call TRBJ2-5; the D is unclear. V was pared by 6 bases and J by 5 bases, with 13 bases between. This CDR3 comprises 13 residues. Per germline, CDR1 WSHSY and CDR2 SAAADI. Written as DNA, the CDR3 is TGCGCCAGCAGCCGACTGTTAGGGGAGACCCAGTACTTC. This codes for CASSRLLGETQYF.

This clonotype was observed a handful of times. The gene calls are TRBV12-5 and TRBJ1-2; a weak D match, TRBD1 (5 bases). This CDR3 has 15 amino acids. Germline V gene sequence: CDR1 LGHNT, CDR2 FRNRAP. The ends were cut back, 1 base at V and 2 bases at J, with 11 bases in the middle. The CDR3 DNA follows: TGTGCTAGTGGTTTGGACAGGAGACAAAACTATGGCTACACCTTC. Amino acids: CASGLDRRQNYGYTF.

This clonotype was counted at least ten times. V and J are TRBV20-1 and TRBJ1-5; D is undetermined. Germline assignment: CDR1 DFQATT and CDR2 SNEGSKA (reference sequence). The V gene lost 5 bases and the J gene lost 2 bases, with 13 bases spanning the gap. This CDR3 comprises 14 residues. The CDR3 region has the DNA TGCAGTGCTCCCTTGGCGGGCGGCAATCAGCCCCAGCATTTT. Its translation is CSAPLAGGNQPQHF.

The table lists this clonotype with a few counts. The chain recombines TRBV20-1 with TRBJ2-1, with D tentatively TRBD2 (6 bases). The V end lost 1 base, the J end lost 6 bases, and 10 bases lay between the germline ends. Germline assignment: CDR1 DFQATT and CDR2 SNEGSKA (reference sequence). The CDR3 has 13 amino acids. The CDR3 protein is CSARGRDINEQFF. CDR3 DNA: TGCAGTGCTAGAGGGAGGGATATCAATGAGCAGTTCTTC.

This clonotype was seen at least ten times. V and J are TRBV2 and TRBJ1-5, with D possibly TRBD1 on 5 matching bases. Trimming cost V 7 bases and J 2 bases, with 9 bases left between them. The CDR3 loop spans 13 amino acids. Germline V gene data show CDR1 as SNHLY and CDR2 as FYNNEI. CDR3 loop: CASTRGRNQPQHF. The CDR3 coding sequence is TGTGCCAGCACTAGGGGACGCAATCAGCCCCAGCATTTT.

The gene calls are TRBV6-1 and TRBJ2-1; the match to TRBD1 covers 8 bases. Trimming removed 8 bases from V and 1 base from J; junction bases left unmatched: 4. Germline values: CDR1 MNHNS, CDR2 SASEGT. The CDR3 extends over 14 amino acids. The CDR3 region has the DNA TGTGCCAGCGCGAGACAGGGGTCCTACAATGAGCAGTTCTTC. It specifies CASARQGSYNEQFF.

The chain carries TRBV7-9 and TRBJ2-1; no definite D call. CDR3 length: 15 amino acids. V lost 1 base and J lost 4, with 11 bases in between. Germline loops: CDR1 SEHNR, CDR2 FQNEAQ (reference sequence). In DNA, the CDR3 is TGTGCCAGCAGCTTAGATGGACCCCAATACAATGAGCAGTTCTTC. Translated, it gives CASSLDGPQYNEQFF.

In this sample, this clonotype turned up many times. The chain couples TRBV6-5 to TRBJ1-2; 9 nucleotides line up with TRBD1. Germline trimming cut 5 bases from V and 7 bases from J; bases unmatched to any gene: 11. In germline, CDR1 is MNHEY, CDR2 SVGAGI. The CDR3 consists of 15 residues. CDR3 sequence (DNA): TGTGCCAGCAGTAAACCGGGACAGGGAATGGCTGGCTACACCTTC. As protein: CASSKPGQGMAGYTF.

The table lists this clonotype with many counts. The chain uses TRBV3-1 and TRBJ2-2, with D perhaps given as TRBD1 or TRBD2 (6 bases each). Trimming removed 4 bases from V and 3 bases from J, with 9 bases in between. Germline CDR1 reads LGHDT; CDR2 reads YNNKEL (reference sequence). The CDR3 covers 14 residues. The DNA of the CDR3 is TGTGCCAGCAGCCCCGGGGGCGACACCGGGGAGCTGTTTTTT. This sequence encodes CASSPGGDTGELFF.

By sample share, this clonotype is medium-sized (0.01 to 0.1%). The rearrangement links TRBV5-1 to TRBJ2-3; 9 bases match TRBD2. With V trimmed by 0 bases and J by 6 bases, 8 bases remained unmatched. The CDR3 covers 16 residues. Germline V gene sequence: CDR1 SGHRS, CDR2 YFSETQ. The CDR3, as DNA: TGCGCCAGCAGCTTGGCCGGCGGGGGGGCCGGGGATACGCAGTATTTT. Encoded protein: CASSLAGGGAGDTQYF.

The table lists this clonotype with many counts. This chain links TRBV5-1 with TRBJ1-1; 8 bases are shared with TRBD1. Germline assignment: CDR1 SGHRS and CDR2 YFSETQ. The CDR3 loop spans 16 amino acids. J was trimmed by 1 base and V by 0 bases; bases with no gene match: 5. CDR3 bases: TGCGCCAGCAGCTTGGGAGCAGGGGGCGGGAACACTGAAGCTTTCTTT. It yields the protein CASSLGAGGGNTEAFF. The entire variable domain, with the rest obtained from reference TRBV5-1 and TRBJ1-1, is as follows: KAGVTQTPRYLIKTRGQQVTLSCSPISGHRSVSWYQQTPGQGLQFLFEYFSETQRNKGNFPGRFSGRQFSNSRSEMNVSTLELGDSALYLCASSLGAGGGNTEAFFGQGTRLTVV.

This clonotype showed up many times. The CDR3 region has the DNA TGTGCCAGCAGCTCTAACACCGCGGGGGGGGAGCTGTTTTTT. This encodes CASSSNTAGGELFF. The rearrangement links TRBV7-2 to TRBJ2-2; weak D call: TRBD2 (6 bases). The CDR3 contains 14 residues. Trimming stripped 4 bases from V and 8 bases from J, with 14 bases between. Germline-derived CDR1 and CDR2 are SGHTA and FQGNSA.